This TCR beta chain was captured by sequencing in a study of cytomegalovirus exposure and HLA in healthy donors. This clone appeared a single time. CDR3 size: 15 residues. Germline CDR1 reads LNHNV; CDR2 reads YYDKDF (reference sequence). V shed 3 bases and J shed 3 bases, with 9 bases lying between them. The PCR was carried out with 60 Vbeta primers and 13 Jbeta primers. The table came from immunoSEQ multiplex PCR; TCRdb's copy has only in-frame clones and leaves some out. Here the sample spans 190,000 or so clones, about four fifths being singletons. V usage is TRBV15 and J usage is TRBJ2-6; no definite D call. The source is a man aged 45-60 years in good health and CMV-seronegative. The sequencing input was PBMCs. The CDR3 protein is CATSRMIGGANVLTF. CDR3 coding DNA: TGTGCCACCAGCAGGATGATCGGTGGGGCCAACGTCCTGACTTTC.